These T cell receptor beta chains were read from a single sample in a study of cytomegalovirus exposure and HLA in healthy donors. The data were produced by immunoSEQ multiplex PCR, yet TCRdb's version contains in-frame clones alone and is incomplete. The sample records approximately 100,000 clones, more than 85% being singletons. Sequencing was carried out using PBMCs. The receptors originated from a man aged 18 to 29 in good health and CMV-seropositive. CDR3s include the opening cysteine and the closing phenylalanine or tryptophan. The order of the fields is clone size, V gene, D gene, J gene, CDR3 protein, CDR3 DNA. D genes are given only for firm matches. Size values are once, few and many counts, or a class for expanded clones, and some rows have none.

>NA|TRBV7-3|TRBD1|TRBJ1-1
CASSSLVLPDRTDTEAFF
TGTGCCAGCAGCTCGCTTGTTCTTCCGGACAGGACAGACACTGAAGCTTTCTTT
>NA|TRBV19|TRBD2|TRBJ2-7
CASSTSGSHGYEQYF
TGTGCCAGTAGTACTAGCGGGAGCCATGGTTACGAGCAGTACTTC
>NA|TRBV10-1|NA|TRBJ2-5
CASSVRPGYGETQYF
TGCGCCAGCAGTGTACGACCAGGGTACGGGGAGACCCAGTACTTC
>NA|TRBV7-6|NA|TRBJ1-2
CARKKTHPAGGDRGYTF
TGTGCCAGAAAGAAAACTCATCCGGCAGGAGGGGATCGCGGCTACACCTTC
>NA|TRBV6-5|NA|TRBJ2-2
CASSFGGSGELFF
TGTGCCAGCAGTTTTGGGGGGAGCGGGGAGCTGTTTTTT
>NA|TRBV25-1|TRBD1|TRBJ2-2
CASSVSATGGNTGELFF
TGTGCCAGCAGTGTTTCTGCGACAGGGGGTAACACCGGGGAGCTGTTTTTT
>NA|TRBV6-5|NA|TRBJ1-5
CASSPQGQGQPQHF
TGTGCCAGCAGTCCTCAGGGGCAAGGGCAGCCCCAGCATTTT
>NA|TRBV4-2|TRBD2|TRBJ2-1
CASSQNIAGRTLGEQFF
TGTGCCAGCAGCCAAAATATAGCGGGTCGAACCTTGGGGGAGCAGTTCTTC
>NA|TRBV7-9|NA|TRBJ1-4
CASSLAGLGEKLFF
TGTGCCAGCAGCTTAGCGGGGCTGGGTGAAAAACTGTTTTTT
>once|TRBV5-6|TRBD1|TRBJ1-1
CASSRGTGFTEAFF
TGTGCCAGCAGCCGCGGGACAGGGTTCACTGAAGCTTTCTTT
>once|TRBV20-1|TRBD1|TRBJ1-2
CSARQGYGYTF
TGCAGTGCTCGACAGGGTTATGGCTACACCTTC
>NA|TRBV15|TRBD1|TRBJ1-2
CATSREGQGGYTF
TGTGCCACCAGCAGAGAGGGACAGGGAGGCTACACCTTC
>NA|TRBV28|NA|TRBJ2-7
CASSFQGDAYEQYF
TGTGCCAGCAGTTTTCAAGGGGATGCCTACGAGCAGTACTTC
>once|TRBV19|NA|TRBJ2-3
CASSAGAGADTQYF
TGTGCCAGTAGTGCGGGGGCGGGGGCAGATACGCAGTATTTT
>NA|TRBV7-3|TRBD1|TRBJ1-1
CASSLTLGQDVTEAFF
TGTGCCAGCAGCTTAACGTTGGGACAGGACGTCACTGAAGCTTTCTTT
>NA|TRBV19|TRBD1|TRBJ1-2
CASSAGTGNYGYTF
TGTGCCAGTAGCGCCGGGACAGGGAACTATGGCTACACCTTC
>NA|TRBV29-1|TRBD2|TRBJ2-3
CSVWTSGGGADTQYF
TGCAGCGTATGGACTAGCGGAGGGGGGGCAGATACGCAGTATTTT
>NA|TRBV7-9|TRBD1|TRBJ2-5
CASTGTEYQETQYF
TGTGCCAGCACGGGGACAGAGTACCAAGAGACCCAGTACTTC